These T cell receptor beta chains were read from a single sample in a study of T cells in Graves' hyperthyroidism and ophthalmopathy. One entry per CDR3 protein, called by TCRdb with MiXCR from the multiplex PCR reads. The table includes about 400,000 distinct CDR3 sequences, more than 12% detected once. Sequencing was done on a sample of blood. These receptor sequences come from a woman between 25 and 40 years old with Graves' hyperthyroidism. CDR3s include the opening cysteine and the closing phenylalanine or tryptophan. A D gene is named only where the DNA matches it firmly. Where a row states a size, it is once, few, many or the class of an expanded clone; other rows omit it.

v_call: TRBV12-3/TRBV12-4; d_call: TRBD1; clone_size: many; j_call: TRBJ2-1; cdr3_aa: CASTPRDRAYNEQFF; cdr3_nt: TGTGCCAGCACCCCGCGGGACAGGGCCTACAATGAGCAGTTCTTC
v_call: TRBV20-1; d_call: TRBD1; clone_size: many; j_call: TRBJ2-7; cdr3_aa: CSARFTGGVEQYF; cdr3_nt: TGCAGTGCTAGATTTACAGGGGGCGTCGAGCAGTACTTC
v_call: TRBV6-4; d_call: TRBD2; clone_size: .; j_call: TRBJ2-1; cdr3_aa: CASSQLAGPYNEQFF; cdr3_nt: TGTGCCAGCAGTCAACTAGCGGGACCCTACAATGAGCAGTTCTTC
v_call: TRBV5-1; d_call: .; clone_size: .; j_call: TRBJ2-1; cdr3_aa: CASSIRSSLVDEQFF; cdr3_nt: TGCGCCAGCAGCATCAGATCTTCCCTAGTCGATGAGCAGTTCTTC
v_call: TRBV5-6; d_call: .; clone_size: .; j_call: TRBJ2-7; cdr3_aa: CASTGQQHSYEQYF; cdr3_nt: TGTGCCAGCACCGGACAACAACACTCCTACGAGCAGTACTTC
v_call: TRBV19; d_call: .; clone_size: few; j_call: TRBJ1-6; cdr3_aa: CASSTSETTYNSPLHF; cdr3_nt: TGTGCCAGTAGCACCTCGGAGACTACTTATAATTCACCCCTCCACTTT
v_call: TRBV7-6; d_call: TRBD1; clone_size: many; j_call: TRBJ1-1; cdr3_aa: CASSWKQGEAFF; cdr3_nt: TGTGCCAGCAGCTGGAAACAGGGGGAAGCTTTCTTT
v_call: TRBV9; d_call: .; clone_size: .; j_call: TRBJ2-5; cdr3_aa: CASSLSGDGGSFETQYF; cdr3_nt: TGTGCCAGCAGTCTATCGGGGGACGGAGGATCTTTTGAGACCCAGTACTTC
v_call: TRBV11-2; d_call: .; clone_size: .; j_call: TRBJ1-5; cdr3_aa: CASSLTGAHSKVDTQHF; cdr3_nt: TGTGCCAGCAGCCTTACCGGGGCCCACTCGAAAGTGGATACGCAGCATTTT
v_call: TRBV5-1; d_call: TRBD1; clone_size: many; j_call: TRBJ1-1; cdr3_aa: CASSWGTETEAFF; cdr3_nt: TGCGCCAGCAGCTGGGGGACAGAGACTGAAGCTTTCTTT
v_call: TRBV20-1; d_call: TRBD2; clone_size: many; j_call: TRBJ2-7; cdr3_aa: CSAPTTSGSSPREQYF; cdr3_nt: TGCAGTGCCCCTACTACTAGCGGGAGTTCCCCAAGGGAGCAGTACTTC
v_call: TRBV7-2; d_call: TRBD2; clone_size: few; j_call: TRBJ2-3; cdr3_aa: CASGRGAGGITDTQYF; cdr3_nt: TGTGCCAGCGGCCGGGGAGCGGGGGGTATCACAGATACGCAGTATTTT
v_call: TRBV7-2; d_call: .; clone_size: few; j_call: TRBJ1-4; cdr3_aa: CASSMTEKLFF; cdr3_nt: TGTGCCAGCAGCATGACAGAAAAACTGTTTTTT
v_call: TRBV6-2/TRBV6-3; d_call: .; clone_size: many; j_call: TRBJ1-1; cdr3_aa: CASSSPTGPKNTEAFF; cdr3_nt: TGTGCCAGCAGCTCCCCTACGGGGCCGAAGAACACTGAAGCTTTCTTT
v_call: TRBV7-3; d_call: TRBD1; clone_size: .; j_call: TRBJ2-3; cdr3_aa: CASSLNGQGPADTQYF; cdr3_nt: TGTGCCAGCAGCTTAAACGGACAGGGGCCTGCAGATACGCAGTATTTT
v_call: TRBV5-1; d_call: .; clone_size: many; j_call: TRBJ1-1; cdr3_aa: CASSTNPKNTEAFF; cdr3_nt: TGCGCCAGCAGCACTAACCCTAAGAACACTGAAGCTTTCTTT
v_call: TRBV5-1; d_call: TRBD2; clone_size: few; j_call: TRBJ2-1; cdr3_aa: CASSQTSGGYNEQFF; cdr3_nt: TGCGCCAGCAGCCAGACTAGCGGGGGTTACAATGAGCAGTTCTTC
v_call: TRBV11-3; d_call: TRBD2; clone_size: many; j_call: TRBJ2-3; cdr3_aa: CASSFGLAGGPRVDTQYF; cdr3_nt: TGTGCCAGCAGCTTCGGACTAGCGGGAGGGCCGCGGGTGGATACGCAGTATTTT
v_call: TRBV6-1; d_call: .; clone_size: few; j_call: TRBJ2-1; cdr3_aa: CASTSADTLYNEQFF; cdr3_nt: TGTGCCAGCACCTCCGCGGACACCCTCTACAATGAGCAGTTCTTC
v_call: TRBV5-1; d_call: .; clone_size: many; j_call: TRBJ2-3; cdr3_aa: CASSRSVSTDTQYF; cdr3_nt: TGCGCCAGCAGCCGATCCGTGAGCACAGATACGCAGTATTTT
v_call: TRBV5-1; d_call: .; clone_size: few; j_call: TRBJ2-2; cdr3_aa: CASSLAADTGELFF; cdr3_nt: TGCGCCAGCAGCTTGGCCGCGGACACCGGGGAGCTGTTTTTT
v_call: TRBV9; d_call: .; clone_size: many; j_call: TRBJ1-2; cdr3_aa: CASSGDGRGYGYTF; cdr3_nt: TGTGCCAGCAGCGGGGACGGCCGGGGGTATGGCTACACCTTC
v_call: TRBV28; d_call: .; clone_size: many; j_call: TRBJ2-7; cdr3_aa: CASSLRQPYEQYF; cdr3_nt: TGTGCCAGCAGTTTGCGGCAGCCCTACGAGCAGTACTTC
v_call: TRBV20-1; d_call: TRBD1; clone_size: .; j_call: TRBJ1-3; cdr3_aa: CSARPGPGQGSGNTIYF; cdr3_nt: TGCAGTGCTAGACCAGGTCCCGGACAGGGTTCTGGAAACACCATATATTTT
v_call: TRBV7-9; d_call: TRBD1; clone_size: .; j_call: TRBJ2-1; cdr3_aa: CASSLRDRDNEQFF; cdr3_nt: TGTGCCAGCAGCTTACGGGACAGGGATAATGAGCAGTTCTTC
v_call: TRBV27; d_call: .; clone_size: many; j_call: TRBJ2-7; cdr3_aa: CASSLFGSYEQYF; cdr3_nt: TGTGCCAGCAGTTTATTTGGGTCCTACGAGCAGTACTTC
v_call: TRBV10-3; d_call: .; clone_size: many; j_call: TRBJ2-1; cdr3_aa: CAITRLGRTTGSGAYNEQFF; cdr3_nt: TGTGCCATCACCCGTCTTGGGCGAACGACCGGCAGTGGCGCCTACAATGAGCAGTTCTTC
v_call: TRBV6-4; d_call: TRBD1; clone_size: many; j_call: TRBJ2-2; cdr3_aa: CASSEHAGTGVDGELFF; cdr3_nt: TGTGCCAGCAGTGAACACGCCGGGACAGGGGTCGATGGGGAGCTGTTTTTT
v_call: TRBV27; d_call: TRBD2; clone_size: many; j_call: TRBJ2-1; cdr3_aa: CASSSAGVGNEQFF; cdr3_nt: TGTGCCAGCAGTTCCGCGGGAGTGGGCAATGAGCAGTTCTTC
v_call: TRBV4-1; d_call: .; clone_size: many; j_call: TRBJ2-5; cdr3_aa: CASSQAERQETQYF; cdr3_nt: TGCGCCAGCAGCCAAGCGGAGCGACAAGAGACCCAGTACTTC
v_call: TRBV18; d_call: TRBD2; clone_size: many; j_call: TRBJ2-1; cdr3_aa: CASSSLAGPQYNEQFF; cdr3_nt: TGTGCCAGCTCGTCGCTAGCGGGGCCTCAATACAATGAGCAGTTCTTC
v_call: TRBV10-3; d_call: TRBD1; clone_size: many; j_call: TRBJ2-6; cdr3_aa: CAISEDRGPGANVLTF; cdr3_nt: TGTGCCATCAGTGAGGACAGGGGGCCTGGGGCCAACGTCCTGACTTTC
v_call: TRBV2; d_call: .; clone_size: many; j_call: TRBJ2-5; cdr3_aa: CASRRDGPQETQYF; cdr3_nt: TGTGCCAGCCGCCGGGACGGCCCCCAAGAGACCCAGTACTTC
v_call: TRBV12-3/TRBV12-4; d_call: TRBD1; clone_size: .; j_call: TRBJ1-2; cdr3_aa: CASRAQGILYGYTF; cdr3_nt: TGTGCCAGCAGAGCACAGGGGATCCTCTATGGCTACACCTTC
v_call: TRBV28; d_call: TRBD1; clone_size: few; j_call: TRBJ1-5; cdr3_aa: CASSTTGTGGSQPQHF; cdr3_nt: TGTGCCAGCAGCACAACCGGGACAGGGGGGAGTCAGCCCCAGCATTTT
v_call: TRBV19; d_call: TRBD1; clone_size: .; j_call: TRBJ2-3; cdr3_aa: CASRRDRAITDTQYF; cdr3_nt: TGTGCCAGTAGACGGGACAGGGCGATCACAGATACGCAGTATTTT
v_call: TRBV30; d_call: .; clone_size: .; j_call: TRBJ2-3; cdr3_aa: CAWSEHTTLISNTDTQYF; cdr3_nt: TGTGCCTGGAGTGAACACACGACCCTTATATCTAACACAGATACGCAGTATTTT
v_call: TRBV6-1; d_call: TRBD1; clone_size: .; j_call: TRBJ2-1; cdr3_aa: CASSGQGRLSSYNEQFF; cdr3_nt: TGTGCCAGCAGTGGACAGGGGCGGTTGAGCTCCTACAATGAGCAGTTCTTC
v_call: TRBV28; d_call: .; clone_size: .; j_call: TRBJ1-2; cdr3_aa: CASSSLGGMDYGYTF; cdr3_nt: TGTGCCAGCAGTTCCCTTGGTGGGATGGACTATGGCTACACCTTC
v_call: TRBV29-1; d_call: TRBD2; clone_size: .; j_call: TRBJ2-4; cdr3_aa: CSVVGGIAQYF; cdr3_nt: TGCAGCGTTGTCGGGGGGATAGCTCAGTACTTC
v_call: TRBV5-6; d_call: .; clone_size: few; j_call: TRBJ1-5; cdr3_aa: CASSLSGVGGDQPQHF; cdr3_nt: TGTGCCAGCAGCTTGTCAGGGGTTGGTGGAGATCAGCCCCAGCATTTT
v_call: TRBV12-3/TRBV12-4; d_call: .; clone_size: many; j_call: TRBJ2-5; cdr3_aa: CASTPGPRETQYF; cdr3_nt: TGTGCCAGCACCCCGGGGCCGAGAGAGACCCAGTACTTC
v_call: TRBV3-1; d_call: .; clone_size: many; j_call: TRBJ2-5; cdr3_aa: CASSHLETQYF; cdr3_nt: TGTGCCAGCAGCCATCTAGAGACCCAGTACTTC
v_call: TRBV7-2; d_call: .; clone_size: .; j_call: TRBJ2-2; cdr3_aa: CASSSGQYTGELFF; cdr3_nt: TGTGCCAGCAGCTCCGGACAGTACACCGGGGAGCTGTTTTTT
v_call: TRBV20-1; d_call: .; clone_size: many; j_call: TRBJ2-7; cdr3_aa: CSARVWSYEQYF; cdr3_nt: TGCAGTGCTAGAGTTTGGTCCTACGAGCAGTACTTC
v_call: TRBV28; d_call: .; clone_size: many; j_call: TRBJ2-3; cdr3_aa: CASSFGAESSTDTQYF; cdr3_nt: TGTGCCAGCAGTTTCGGGGCAGAGTCTAGCACAGATACGCAGTATTTT
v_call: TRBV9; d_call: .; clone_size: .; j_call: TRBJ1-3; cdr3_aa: CASSSSRTGNTIYF; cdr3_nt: TGTGCCAGCAGCTCCAGTCGTACTGGAAACACCATATATTTT
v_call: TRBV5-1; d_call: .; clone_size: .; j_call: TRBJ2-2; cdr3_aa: CASSLLGDTGELFF; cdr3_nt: TGCGCCAGCAGCTTGCTTGGGGATACCGGGGAGCTGTTTTTT
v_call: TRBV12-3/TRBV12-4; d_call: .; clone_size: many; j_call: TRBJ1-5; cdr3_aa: CASSLSTDSDQPQHF; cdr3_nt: TGTGCCAGCAGTTTGTCGACGGATTCGGATCAGCCCCAGCATTTT
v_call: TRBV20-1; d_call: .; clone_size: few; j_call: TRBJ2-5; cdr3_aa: CSASSLRGIWETQYF; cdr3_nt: TGCAGTGCTAGTAGTTTAAGGGGGATTTGGGAGACCCAGTACTTC
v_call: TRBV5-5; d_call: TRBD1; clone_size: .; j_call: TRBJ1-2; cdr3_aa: CASSATGGVYGYTF; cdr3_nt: TGTGCCAGCAGCGCGACAGGGGGCGTCTATGGCTACACCTTC
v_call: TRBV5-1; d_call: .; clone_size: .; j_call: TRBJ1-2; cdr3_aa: CASGRGLGDYGYTF; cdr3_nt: TGCGCCAGCGGACGGGGCCTAGGGGACTATGGCTACACCTTC
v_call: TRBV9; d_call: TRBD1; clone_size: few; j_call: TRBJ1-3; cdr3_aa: CASSVDEGQGGFGNTIYF; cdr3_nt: TGTGCCAGCAGCGTCGACGAAGGACAGGGAGGATTCGGAAACACCATATATTTT
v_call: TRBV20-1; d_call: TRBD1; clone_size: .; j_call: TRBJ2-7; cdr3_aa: CSAMDRGLNSSWEGEQYF; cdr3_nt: TGCAGTGCCATGGACAGGGGGCTTAATTCCTCCTGGGAAGGCGAGCAGTACTTC
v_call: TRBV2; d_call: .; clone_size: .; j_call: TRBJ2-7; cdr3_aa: CAGSGRTAYEQYF; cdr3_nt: TGTGCCGGCAGTGGAAGGACAGCCTACGAGCAGTACTTC